The T cell receptor (beta chain) under discussion was sequenced for a study of T-cell reconstitution after alpha-beta-depleted transplantation in children (dated by TCRdb to about 2016). At the level of the whole study: Using TCR repertoire profiling, the study quantitatively followed how T-cell immune reconstitution unfolded in children after TCRalphabeta/CD19-depleted allogeneic hematopoietic cell transplantation.

In the case of this clonotype: Its recognized antigen is unknown. Nothing much larger sits one base from this clone, and base qualities are not available.

Receptor libraries were prepared by PCR. TCRdb shows the sequencer as Illumina HiSeq 2500. TCR libraries were prepared with molecular barcoding, using unique molecular identifiers to normalize TCRbeta repertoire quantification. TCRdb reworked the public reads: Q25 trimming with fastp, MiXCR clone assembly, productive beta chains retained. Rows with one shared CDR3 protein collapse into an entry with the most common genes and DNA. This sample holds around 680,000 distinct CDR3 sequences; roughly 15% were observed only once. Clones ranked in the top ten supply 1.1% of the sample. From cysteine to phenylalanine, the CDR3 is 14 amino acids long. Only the CDR3 part of the read is kept: 42 bases, read in frame from the first base. The germline ends are 21 bases apart after V is trimmed by 10 bases and J by 5 bases. Via the germline V gene, CDR1 is SGHRS and CDR2 YFSETQ.

In this chain, TRBV5-1 is recombined with TRBJ2-5, with TRBD1 as a weak D call on 6 bases. The material sequenced was PBMCs from the stem cell graft donor, taken from the stem cell graft. The receptor's source is a human donor who donated a stem cell graft to a child with acute myeloid leukemia. Here is the DNA: TGCGCCGGTACCTCCAGGGGCCAGTTGGAGACCCAGTACTTC. Its product reads: CAGTSRGQLETQYF.